This T cell receptor (beta chain) appears in the sequencing data of a study of T-cell memory formation after mild COVID-19. This clonotype was detected only a few times. This CDR3 contains 15 residues. Germline CDR1 KGHDR, CDR2 SFDVKD. V lost 2 bases to trimming and J lost 8 bases; unmatched junction nucleotides: 5. TCRdb re-derived calls from the 5' RACE reads in MiXCR, one entry per CDR3 protein. This table holds under 250,000 distinct CDR3 sequences, around 27% found once. The TCR originated in an adult woman who had mild COVID-19 (a few samples of this study predate the infection). Cell type and time point are not known. The sequencing sample was made of PBMCs or a T cell subset sorted from them (not recorded which). J is TRBJ1-4 and V is TRBV24-1; TRBD1 aligns across 9 bases. The CDR3 region is CATSDSRDRAEKLFF. CDR3 coding DNA: TGTGCCACCAGTGATTCCCGGGACAGGGCAGAAAAACTGTTTTTT.